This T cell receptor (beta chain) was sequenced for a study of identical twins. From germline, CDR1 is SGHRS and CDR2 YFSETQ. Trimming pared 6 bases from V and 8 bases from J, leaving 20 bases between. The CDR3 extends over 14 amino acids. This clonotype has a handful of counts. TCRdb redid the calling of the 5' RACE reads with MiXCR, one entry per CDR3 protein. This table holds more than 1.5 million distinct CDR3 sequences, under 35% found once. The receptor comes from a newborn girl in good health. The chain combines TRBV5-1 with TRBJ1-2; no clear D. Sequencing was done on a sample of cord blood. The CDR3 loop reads CASTPSGGYEGYTF. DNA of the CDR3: TGCGCCAGCACCCCGTCCGGCGGGTATGAAGGCTACACCTTC.